The 27 T cell receptor beta chains presented below share a single source sample, sequenced in a study of tumor-infiltrating lymphocytes in primary liver carcinoma. Researchers generated TCR beta cDNA from about 0.5 ug of total RNA, relying on a constant-region primer. A slightly modified ARM-PCR protocol with three nested multiplex PCR rounds produced these TCR beta libraries. It was with TRBV1-TRBV30 forward primers and a C-beta reverse primer that the first two PCR rounds were run, at around 10 cycles each. TCRdb re-derived calls from the multiplex PCR reads in MiXCR, one entry per CDR3 protein. The sample holds roughly 120,000 distinct CDR3 sequences; nearly 70% are singletons and the top ten take 8% to 9%. Bulk tissue was left unsorted, and RNA and DNA were co-extracted from about 19-30 mg of it. The specimen was tumor-adjacent normal liver tissue. The receptors shown here come from a woman aged 55-69 years with primary liver carcinoma and hepatitis B virus infection.

Comments on this clonotype: A read error may produce the germline difference seen at one junction end. The V and J genes are TRBV4-1 and TRBJ2-7; D uncertain. The CDR3 covers 14 residues. Germline assignment: CDR1 MGHRA and CDR2 YSYEKL. The CDR3 sequence is CASNQELGSYEQYF. For the CDR3, the DNA is TGCGCCAGCAACCAAGAATTGGGAAGCTACGAGCAGTACTTC.

Note on this clonotype: This may be a read error, as it is one base from a much larger clone. This chain joins TRBV5-1 and TRBJ2-2, with a possible D match to TRBD1 (6 bases). CDR1 and CDR2 (germline): SGHRS, YFSETQ. V was trimmed by 4 bases and J by 0 bases, leaving 10 bases between them. This CDR3 has 15 residues. The CDR3: CASSDRIPNTGELFF. The CDR3 region has the DNA TGCGCCAGCAGCGACAGGATCCCGAACACCGGGGAGCTGTTTTTT.

The chain employs TRBV14 and TRBJ2-3; D not resolved. From germline, CDR1 is SGHDN and CDR2 FVKESK. The V end was cut by 2 bases, the J end by 14 bases, with 14 bases between. The length of the CDR3 is 12 residues. CDR3 amino acids: CASSQPGRMPYF. The CDR3 region has the DNA TGTGCCAGCAGCCAACCGGGTAGGATGCCGTATTTT.

On this clonotype itself: The CDR3 carries no conserved terminal phenylalanine or tryptophan, so it likely arises from a read error. This chain connects TRBV12-3 or TRBV12-4 to TRBJ2-1, with TRBD2 identical over 12 bases. The CDR3 contains 18 residues. Losses at the gene ends were 1 base for V and 1 base for J; bases not matched to a gene: 5. The CDR3: CASSLGTSGMPSYNEQFL. The CDR3 region has the DNA TGTGCCAGCAGTTTAGGGACTAGCGGGATGCCGTCCTACAATGAGCAGTTCCTC.

As to this clonotype: A much larger clone differs from this one at a single base, so this may be a read error. CDR3 sequence: CASSLADNYGYAF. CDR3 sequence (DNA): TGTGCCAGCAGCTTAGCTGATAACTATGGCTACGCCTTC. V is TRBV7-9 and J is TRBJ1-2; no definite D call. The germline CDR1 and CDR2 sequences are SEHNR and FQNEAQ (reference sequence). The CDR3 loop spans 13 amino acids.

This clonotype was observed at least ten times. The germline gene is not matched at one end of the junction; a read error may be the cause. The DNA of the CDR3 is TGTGCCAGCAGTTTTAGCGGGAGCTCCTACAATGAGCAGTTCTTC. Its translation is CASSFSGSSYNEQFF. The rearrangement links TRBV5-1 to TRBJ2-1; 9 nucleotides align to TRBD2. The CDR3 is made up of 15 amino acids. The germline gives CDR1 SGHRS, CDR2 YFSETQ. The full variable domain, with the rest looked up from reference TRBV5-1 and TRBJ2-1, is KAGVTQTPRYLIKTRGQQVTLSCSPISGHRSVSWYQQTPGQGLQFLFEYFSETQRNKGNFPGRFSGRQFSNSRSEMNVSTLELGDSALYLCASSFSGSSYNEQFFGPGTRLTVL.

A remark on this clonotype: The conserved phenylalanine or tryptophan normally closing the CDR3 is absent here, so this likely arose from a read error. The J gene is TRBJ1-1, the V gene TRBV4-1; 7 bases line up with TRBD1. Germline V gene lookup returns CDR1 MGHRA and CDR2 YSYEKL. The CDR3 covers 14 residues. CDR3 region: CASSQQTGTGAAFS. CDR3 coding DNA: TGTGCCAGCAGCCAACAGACAGGGACGGGGGCGGCTTTCTCT.

This clonotype appeared many times. The chain combines TRBV12-3 or TRBV12-4 with TRBJ2-1, with 7 bases that match TRBD2. The CDR3 runs 15 residues. Trimming took 7 bases from V and 3 from J; bases not matched to a gene: 9. In nucleotides, the CDR3 is TGTGCCAGCAAGGTGGATAGCGGGCACTACAATGAGCAGTTCTTC. This gives the protein CASKVDSGHYNEQFF.

The J gene is TRBJ2-7, the V gene TRBV13; D unclear. From germline, CDR1 is PRHDT and CDR2 FYEKMQ (reference sequence). The CDR3 runs to 14 residues. Trimming removed 11 bases at V and 1 base at J, with 18 bases between. CDR3 bases: TGTGCCGGCGGCTCGTCCAGGATTTCCTACGAGCAGTACTTC. Protein: CAGGSSRISYEQYF.

In the case of this clonotype: Just one base apart from a much larger clone, this may be a read error. V usage is TRBV7-9 and J usage is TRBJ2-3, with D possibly TRBD1 on 6 matching bases. Germline values: CDR1 SEHNR, CDR2 FQNEAQ (reference sequence). This CDR3 contains 16 residues. DNA for the CDR3: TGTGCCAGCGGGCTGGAACAGGGCCTTCTCACAGATACGGAGTATTTT. As protein: CASGLEQGLLTDTEYF.

The chain links TRBV29-1 to TRBJ2-3; 8 bases are shared with TRBD1. Per the germline V gene, CDR1 is SQVTM and CDR2 is ANQGSEA. This CDR3 region has 15 residues. The CDR3 DNA reads TGCATAGTTGAAATCAGGGGGCGAGGCACAGATACGCAGTATTTT. Protein sequence: CIVEIRGRGTDTQYF.

This clonotype was recorded many times. This chain links TRBV28 with TRBJ2-1, with 8 bases that match TRBD1. CDR1 MDHEN and CDR2 SYDVKM come from the germline V gene. The length of the CDR3 is 16 residues. The junction had 10 bases not matched to a gene; V was cut back by 5 bases and J by 4 bases. CDR3 protein: CASSPPTGGSYNEQFF. The CDR3 nucleotides read TGTGCCAGCAGTCCCCCCACAGGGGGAAGTTACAATGAGCAGTTCTTC.

The chain recombines TRBV28 with TRBJ2-1, with 15 bases matching TRBD2. The CDR3 length is 17 residues. Germline values: CDR1 MDHEN, CDR2 SYDVKM. J was trimmed by 7 bases and V by 6 bases; bases with no gene match: 10. The CDR3 spells CASSQGLAGGGGNEQFF. In nucleotides, the CDR3 is TGTGCCAGCAGCCAGGGACTAGCGGGAGGCGGGGGAAATGAGCAGTTCTTC. Full variable domain (outside the CDR3, taken from reference TRBV28 and TRBJ2-1): DVKVTQSSRYLVKRTGEKVFLECVQDMDHENMFWYRQDPGLGLRLIYFSYDVKMKEKGDIPEGYSVSREKKERFSLILESASTNQTSMYLCASSQGLAGGGGNEQFFGPGTRLTVL.

The chain carries TRBV28 and TRBJ2-2; D gene uncertain. This CDR3 comprises 12 residues. The germline V gene has CDR1 MDHEN and CDR2 SYDVKM. V lost 3 bases and J lost 5, with 4 bases in between. CDR3 residues: CASSFATGELFF. CDR3 DNA sequence: TGTGCCAGCAGTTTCGCAACCGGGGAGCTGTTTTTT.

This clonotype appeared a few times. Since a much larger clone is just one base distant, this may be a read error. The chain couples TRBV6-5 to TRBJ2-1; no firm D call. CDR3 length equals 13 residues. CDR1 and CDR2 (germline): MNHEY, SVGAGI. CDR3: CVSSTQTVHEQFF. CDR3 coding DNA: TGTGTCAGCAGTACTCAGACTGTGCATGAGCAGTTCTTC.

About this clonotype itself: This may stem from a read error, because a much larger clone lies one nucleotide away. The chain joins TRBV4-2 to TRBJ2-5, with D uncertain. Per the germline V gene, CDR1 is LGHNA and CDR2 is YNFKEQ. Trimming took off 4 bases at V and 5 bases at J, with 11 bases between the two ends. This CDR3 contains 13 residues. Here the CDR3 DNA reads TGTGCCAGCAGCCGAGATCTGTGGGAGACCCAGTACTTC. This translates into CASSRDLWETQYF.

A note on this clonotype: At one boundary the junction diverges from the germline segment, which might be a read error. DNA for the CDR3: TGTGCCAGCAGGGGTACCAAACAGGGGCTGAATCAGTCCCAGCATTTT. Protein product: CASRGTKQGLNQSQHF. The chain links TRBV6-6 to TRBJ1-5; TRBD1 matches 7 bases. CDR3 size: 16 residues. Germline lookup yields CDR1 MNHNY and CDR2 SVGAGI (reference sequence).

The chain carries TRBV11-2 and TRBJ2-7, with 7 nucleotides matching TRBD2. Unmatched junction bases numbered 13, after V lost 7 bases and J lost 7 bases. This CDR3 has 14 amino acids. CDR1 is SGHAT and CDR2 is FQNNGV in the germline V gene. The CDR3 region has the DNA TGTGCCAGCACCCTAACGGGGGGTGCCAGGGAGCAGTACTTC. This sequence encodes CASTLTGGAREQYF.

This clonotype was picked up many times. The chain uses TRBV10-3 and TRBJ2-1; 11 nucleotides match TRBD1. The CDR3 totals 13 residues. Germline CDR1 reads ENHRY; CDR2 reads SYGVKD. Germline trimming cut 10 bases from V and 5 bases from J; bases unmatched to any gene: 4. The CDR3 here is CATGDRGDNEQFF. Here the CDR3 DNA reads TGTGCCACCGGGGACAGGGGGGACAATGAGCAGTTCTTC.

In regard to this clonotype: The conserved phenylalanine or tryptophan normally closing the CDR3 is absent here, so this likely arose from a read error. No DNA is shown, since the ends of the CDR3 on it are uncertain; the CDR3 is the one TCRdb lists. The rearrangement uses TRBV11-2 and TRBJ1-2; TRBD1 is taken as the D call from the table, unchecked against the DNA. Germline V gene sequence: CDR1 SGHAT, CDR2 FQNNGV. A total of 13 residues make up the CDR3, ends included. CDR3 residues: CASSSSRGDGYTY.

About this clonotype itself: Germline is not matched at one junction end, which may reflect a read error. The chain joins TRBV11-1 to TRBJ2-2; the D gene is possibly TRBD2 (7 bases). The CDR3 is 14 residues long. Looked up from germline, CDR1 is SGHAT and CDR2 is FQDESV (reference sequence). The DNA of the CDR3 is TGTGCCAGCGGACCGAGCCTTGACACCGGGGGGCTGTTTTTC. Its translation is CASGPSLDTGGLFF.

Note on this clonotype: This may arise from a read error, as a much more abundant clone is one base away. The chain couples TRBV10-1 to TRBJ2-7; TRBD2 might be the D (7 bases). Trimming took off 11 bases at V and 5 bases at J, with 22 bases between the two ends. CDR1 WNHNN and CDR2 SYGVQD come from the germline V gene (reference sequence). This CDR3 is built from 14 residues. The CDR3 DNA is TGCGCCGGGGGCCGGGGACCAGCGGGACACGAGCAGTACTTC. Protein: CAGGRGPAGHEQYF.

The sample holds many counts of this clonotype. The rearrangement joins TRBV30 to TRBJ1-2, with no clear D. The V gene's germline CDR1 is GTSNPN and CDR2 SVGIG (reference sequence). This CDR3 contains 12 residues. V lost 2 bases, J lost 6 bases, and 10 bases lay in between. The CDR3 here is CAWSNGPNGYTF. CDR3 coding DNA: TGTGCCTGGAGTAACGGGCCGAATGGCTACACCTTC. Full variable domain (rest looked up from reference TRBV30 and TRBJ1-2): SQTIHQWPATLVQPVGSPLSLECTVEGTSNPNLYWYRQAAGRGLQLLFYSVGIGQISSEVPQNLSASRPQDRQFILSSKKLLLSDSGFYLCAWSNGPNGYTFGSGTRLTVV.

Remarks on this clonotype: Here the CDR3 omits its conserved ending phenylalanine or tryptophan, so a read error is the likely source. V is TRBV11-1 and J is TRBJ2-1; no clear D. The CDR3 extends over 13 amino acids. Germline-derived CDR1 and CDR2 are SGHAT and FQDESV (reference sequence). The CDR3 protein is CVSSPSWRNEQFL. The CDR3 bases are TGTGTCAGCAGCCCCAGTTGGAGAAATGAGCAGTTCCTC.

The chain has TRBV12-3 or TRBV12-4 and TRBJ1-2; no clear D gene. This CDR3 comprises 14 residues. This chain's CDR3 is CVSSLGGQLYGYTF. Written as DNA, the CDR3 is TGTGTAAGCAGTTTAGGTGGGCAGCTCTATGGCTACACCTTC.

As to this clonotype: It may be a read error: a sequence one base away is much more abundant. The rearrangement uses TRBV7-9 and TRBJ2-3; possibly TRBD2 for D (5 bases). Deletions cut 2 bases from V and 8 bases from J, with 8 bases between. This CDR3 region has 12 residues. The germline V gene has CDR1 SEHNR and CDR2 FQNEAQ (reference sequence). For the CDR3, the DNA is TGTGCCAGCAGCTTATGTGAGGGTACGCAGTATTTT. Translated, it gives CASSLCEGTQYF. Drawing the rest from reference TRBV7-9 and TRBJ2-3, the complete variable domain is DTGVSQNPRHKITKRGQNVTFRCDPISEHNRLYWYRQTLGQGPEFLTYFQNEAQLEKSRLLSDRFSAERPKGSFSTLEIQRTEQGDSAMYLCASSLCEGTQYFGPGTRLTVL.

Remarks on this clonotype: A read error is possible here, since a much larger clone lies one base away. V and J are TRBV5-6 and TRBJ2-2; 9 bases align to TRBD2. After removal of 7 bases from V and 0 bases from J, the junction contained 7 bases not matched to a gene. This CDR3 is built from 16 residues. Germline CDR1 is SGHDT and CDR2 is YYEEEE. The CDR3 loop reads CASGRGGGANTGELFF. The CDR3 DNA sequence: TGTGCCAGCGGCCGCGGCGGGGGGGCGAACACCGGGGAGCTGTTTTTT. The entire variable domain, with the rest obtained from reference TRBV5-6 and TRBJ2-2, is as follows: DAGVTQSPTHLIKTRGQQVTLRCSPKSGHDTVSWYQQALGQGPQFIFQYYEEEERQRGNFPDRFSGHQFPNYSSELNVNALLLGDSALYLCASGRGGGANTGELFFGEGSRLTVL.